This T cell receptor beta chain was profiled in a study of CD8+ T cells in alopecia areata. The V gene end was trimmed by 3 bases and the J gene end by 4 bases; junction bases not matched to a gene: 10. Germline assignment: CDR1 GTSNPN and CDR2 SVGIG (reference sequence). CDR3 size: 16 residues. cDNA reverse transcribed from extracted RNA served as the sequencing template. Generated by immunoSEQ multiplex PCR, the TCRdb table keeps only in-frame clones and is missing some. The data contain more than 200,000 clones, roughly two thirds of them seen just once; the ten biggest clones take up around 1.2%.

This chain joins TRBV30 and TRBJ2-1, with 9 positions matching TRBD1. This TCR came from a human donor with alopecia areata. The starting material was CD4+ T cells sorted from blood, obtained at week 0. The CDR3 nucleotides are TGTGCCTGGAGACCGGGACAGGGTTGGGGGTACAATGAGCAGTTCTTC. Protein product: CAWRPGQGWGYNEQFF.